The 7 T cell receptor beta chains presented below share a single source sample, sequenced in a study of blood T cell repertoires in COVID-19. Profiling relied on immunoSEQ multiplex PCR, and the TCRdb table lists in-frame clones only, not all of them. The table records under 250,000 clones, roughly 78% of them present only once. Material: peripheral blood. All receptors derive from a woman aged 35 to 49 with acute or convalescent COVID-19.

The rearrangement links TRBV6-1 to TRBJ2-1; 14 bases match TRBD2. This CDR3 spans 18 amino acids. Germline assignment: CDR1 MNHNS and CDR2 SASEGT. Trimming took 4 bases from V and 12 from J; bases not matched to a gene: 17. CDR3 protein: CASSVRGTSGGVRQGQFF. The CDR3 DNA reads TGTGCCAGCAGTGTACGGGGGACTAGCGGGGGCGTACGCCAAGGGCAGTTCTTC.

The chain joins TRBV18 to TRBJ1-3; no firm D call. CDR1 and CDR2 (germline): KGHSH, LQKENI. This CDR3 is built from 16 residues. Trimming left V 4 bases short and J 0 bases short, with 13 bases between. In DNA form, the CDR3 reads TGTGCCAGCTCACGAACCACAGAGAGCTCTGGAAACACCATATATTTT. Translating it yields CASSRTTESSGNTIYF.

The DNA for the CDR3 is TGTGCCAGCAGTTACCGAGGGACAGGGCAGGTAGATACGCAGTATTTT. Its translation: CASSYRGTGQVDTQYF. The chain combines TRBV6-5 with TRBJ2-3; TRBD1 aligns across 9 bases. J gave up 5 bases and V 2 bases, and 8 bases lay outside the gene matches. Germline V CDR1 and CDR2: MNHEY, SVGAGI. The CDR3 consists of 16 residues.

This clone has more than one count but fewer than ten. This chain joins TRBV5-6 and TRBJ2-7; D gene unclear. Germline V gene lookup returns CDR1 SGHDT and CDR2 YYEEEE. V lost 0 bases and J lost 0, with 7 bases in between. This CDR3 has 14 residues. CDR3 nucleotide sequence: TGTGCCAGCAGCTTGGCCGAGGTCTCCTACGAGCAGTACTTC. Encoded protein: CASSLAEVSYEQYF.

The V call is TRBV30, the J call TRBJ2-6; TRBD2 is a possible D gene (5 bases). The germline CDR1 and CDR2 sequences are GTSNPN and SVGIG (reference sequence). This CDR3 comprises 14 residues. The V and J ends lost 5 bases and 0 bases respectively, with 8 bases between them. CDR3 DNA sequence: TGTGCCTGGGCCGGGAACTCTGGGGCCAACGTCCTGACTTTC. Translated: CAWAGNSGANVLTF. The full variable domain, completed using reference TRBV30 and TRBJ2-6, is SQTIHQWPATLVQPVGSPLSLECTVEGTSNPNLYWYRQAAGRGLQLLFYSVGIGQISSEVPQNLSASRPQDRQFILSSKKLLLSDSGFYLCAWAGNSGANVLTFGAGSRLTVL.

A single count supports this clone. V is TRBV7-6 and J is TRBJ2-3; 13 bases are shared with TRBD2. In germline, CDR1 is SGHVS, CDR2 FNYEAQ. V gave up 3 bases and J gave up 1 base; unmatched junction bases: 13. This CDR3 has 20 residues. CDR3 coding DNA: TGTGCCAGCAGCTTGGTGACTAGCGGGAGGATCGGCGGAGGCACAGATACGCAGTATTTT. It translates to CASSLVTSGRIGGGTDTQYF.

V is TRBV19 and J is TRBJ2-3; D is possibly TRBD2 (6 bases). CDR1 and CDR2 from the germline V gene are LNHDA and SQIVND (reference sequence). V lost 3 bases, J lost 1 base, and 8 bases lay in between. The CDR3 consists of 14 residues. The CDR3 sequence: CASSMRGGTDTQYF. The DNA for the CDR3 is TGTGCCAGTAGTATGCGGGGAGGCACAGATACGCAGTATTTT.